The T cell receptor beta chain described here comes from a study of blood T cell repertoires in COVID-19. Study-level information: Italy, Spain and the United States were the sources of the convalescent and acute COVID-19 samples. T cells, B-cell-depleted T cells, or PBMCs supplied cDNA or gDNA.

Original data processing: Amplified reference gene primers provided the basis for estimating nucleated cell counts. TCRdb keeps only in-frame clones here, not all; method: immunoSEQ multiplex PCR. V, J and clone size reflect that table, while D and trimming were determined from the DNA. The table has about 120,000 clones, about 86% seen once. Unmatched junction bases numbered 8, after V lost 0 bases and J lost 7 bases. Germline V gene lookup returns CDR1 GTSNPN and CDR2 SVGIG (reference sequence). The CDR3 runs to 15 residues. The sequence was obtained from a woman aged 45 to 65 with acute or convalescent COVID-19. The sample taken for sequencing was peripheral blood. This sequence joins TRBV30 and TRBJ2-7, with TRBD1 identical over 11 bases. The CDR3 spells CAWSVPDRGLREQYF. Here the CDR3 DNA reads TGTGCCTGGAGTGTACCGGACAGGGGGCTAAGAGAGCAGTACTTC.